This T cell receptor beta chain was captured by sequencing in a study of blood T cell repertoires in COVID-19. The germline V gene has CDR1 WNHNN and CDR2 SYGVQD (reference sequence). The germline V and J ends were trimmed by 3 bases and 1 base, with 9 bases remaining between them. There are 15 residues in the CDR3. This clone was picked up a small number of times. Sequenced by immunoSEQ multiplex PCR; TCRdb stores in-frame clones only, minus some. The data hold a few hundred thousand clones, with around 83% observed a single time. Sequencing used PBMCs or T cells enriched from blood (not recorded which). The clonotype comes from a woman in her forties who had recovered from COVID-19. The chain employs TRBV10-1 and TRBJ2-2, with a weak D call TRBD2 (6 bases). The CDR3 region is CASSEGGVNTGELFF. In nucleotides, the CDR3 is TGCGCCAGCAGTGAAGGAGGGGTGAACACCGGGGAGCTGTTTTTT.